This T cell receptor (beta chain) was captured in a study of blood T cell repertoires in COVID-19. Study context: COVID-19 samples collected from the United States, Italy and Spain covered acute and convalescent phases. T cells, B-cell-depleted T cells, or PBMCs provided the cDNA or gDNA that served as material.

In the study's own analysis: The authors estimated nucleated cell counts from reference gene primer amplification. Using immunoSEQ multiplex PCR, the repertoire was profiled, and TCRdb retains in-frame clones only, with some absent. The D gene and trimming were derived from the DNA, and the V and J assignments and clone size from that table. The sample consists of about 110,000 clones, roughly nine tenths of them appearing once. This CDR3 spans 18 amino acids. V was pared by 5 bases and J by 4 bases, with 15 bases of the junction left unmatched. CDR1 is SEHNR and CDR2 is FQNEAQ in the germline V gene (reference sequence).

Source material: peripheral blood. The chain has TRBV7-9 and TRBJ1-2, with TRBD1 matching 11 bases. The sequence came from a man aged 35-49 years with acute or convalescent COVID-19. For the CDR3, the DNA is TGTGCCAGCAGCCGAAGGACAGGGGGCATCCCAAACGGCTATGGCTACACCTTC. Translating it yields CASSRRTGGIPNGYGYTF.